The next 25 T cell receptor beta chains were all read from a single sample in a study of cytomegalovirus exposure and HLA in healthy donors (dated by TCRdb to 2017 to 2019). Library method: the immunoSEQ multiplex PCR assay. The multiplex PCR relied on a mix of 60 forward primers for TCR Vbeta segments and 13 reverse primers for TCR Jbeta segments. Here the immuneACCESS table is served through TCRdb, limited to in-frame sequences with V and J called. Missing clones are a known gap in these copies; in checked studies unresolved V genes cover under half, and the rest lacks a known reason. This sample gives some 150,000 clones in total; 80% of them show up just once. The ten largest clones add up to 8% to 10% of the sample. Sample: PBMCs. These receptors were taken from a man aged 18 to 29 in good health and CMV-seropositive.

The chain is built from TRBV2 and TRBJ1-2, with D possibly matching TRBD1 (5 bases). The germline V gene encodes CDR1 SNHLY and CDR2 FYNNEI. This CDR3 spans 14 amino acids. V dropped 5 bases and J dropped 3 bases, with 13 bases sitting between them. The CDR3 spells CASSLRTSHYGYTF. CDR3 nucleotides: TGTGCCAGCAGTCTACGGACAAGCCACTATGGCTACACCTTC.

The rearrangement uses TRBV6-5 and TRBJ2-2, with D hard to call. Trimming took off 0 bases at V and 4 bases at J, with 12 bases between the two ends. CDR1 MNHEY and CDR2 SVGAGI come from the germline V gene. The CDR3 length is 16 residues. The CDR3 nucleotides are TGTGCCAGCAGTTACTCGTCGGGTTCGGGCACCGGGGAGCTGTTTTTT. Translating it yields CASSYSSGSGTGELFF.

The J gene is TRBJ1-2, the V gene TRBV4-3; no reliable D call. Germline assignment: CDR1 LGHNA and CDR2 YSLEER. Trimming stripped 0 bases from V and 4 bases from J, with 12 bases between. The CDR3 is 15 residues long. For the CDR3, the DNA is TGCGCCAGCAGCCAAGAGGCGGGTTCCTCCTATGGCTACACCTTC. This sequence encodes CASSQEAGSSYGYTF.

V usage is TRBV11-3 and J usage is TRBJ1-2; D remains unclear. This CDR3 contains 12 residues. Trimming removed 6 bases from V and 2 bases from J, with 7 bases in between. CDR1 and CDR2 from the germline V gene are SGHNT and YENEEA. CDR3 sequence: CASRIRNYGYTF. In DNA form, the CDR3 reads TGTGCCAGCAGGATCAGAAACTATGGCTACACCTTC.

The chain links TRBV2 to TRBJ1-6; 11 nucleotides match TRBD1. Germline CDR1 is SNHLY and CDR2 is FYNNEI. This CDR3 comprises 16 residues. Trimming cost V 4 bases and J 7 bases; bases outside gene matches: 6. The CDR3 DNA is TGTGCCAGCAGTGGCAGGACAGGGGGCTCAAATTCACCCCTCCACTTT. This encodes CASSGRTGGSNSPLHF.

This clone was detected only once. The V call is TRBV9, the J call TRBJ2-1, with D unresolved. This CDR3 contains 14 residues. The ends were cut back, 0 bases at V and 3 bases at J, with 7 bases in the middle. Germline V CDR1 and CDR2: SGDLS, YYNGEE. CDR3 DNA sequence: TGTGCCAGCAGCGTAGAACAGATCTACAATGAGCAGTTCTTC. Translating gives CASSVEQIYNEQFF.

The chain combines TRBV6-5 with TRBJ1-2; D not certain. In germline, CDR1 is MNHEY, CDR2 SVGAGI. The CDR3 runs to 14 residues. V gave up 7 bases and J gave up 6 bases, with 18 bases separating them. CDR3 loop: CASTSSRSVDGYTF. CDR3 DNA sequence: TGTGCCAGCACCTCCTCCAGGTCGGTTGATGGCTACACCTTC.

The rearrangement uses TRBV6-5 and TRBJ1-2; D may be TRBD1 (5 bases). Germline loops: CDR1 MNHEY, CDR2 SVGAGI. V was shortened by 5 bases and J by 4 bases, with 11 bases between the two germline ends. There are 13 residues in the CDR3. The CDR3 loop reads CASSPRDTYGYTF. The CDR3 DNA is TGTGCCAGCAGTCCCAGGGATACCTATGGCTACACCTTC.

The gene calls are TRBV29-1 and TRBJ2-7, with 9 bases matching TRBD1. V gave up 5 bases and J gave up 7 bases; unmatched junction bases: 15. Germline values: CDR1 SQVTM, CDR2 ANQGSEA. There are 15 residues in the CDR3. In DNA, the CDR3 is TGCAGCGTTAAACTACCTGGACAGGGGAGTTGGGAGCAGTACTTC. This codes for CSVKLPGQGSWEQYF.

This chain uses TRBV7-9 with TRBJ1-4, with D unresolved. CDR3 length: 15 residues. The germline V gene has CDR1 SEHNR and CDR2 FQNEAQ (reference sequence). V lost 0 bases, J lost 0 bases, and 5 bases lay in between. The chain's CDR3 is CASSLALATNEKLFF. In DNA, the CDR3 is TGTGCCAGCAGCTTAGCCCTAGCAACTAATGAAAAACTGTTTTTT.

The sample holds one count of this clone. V gene TRBV27 combines with J gene TRBJ2-7; TRBD1 aligns across 11 bases. V trimming: 3 bases; J trimming: 0 bases; junction bases outside the gene matches: 1. CDR3 length: 15 residues. CDR1 and CDR2 (germline): MNHEY, SMNVEV (reference sequence). DNA for the CDR3: TGTGCCAGCAGTTTCGGGACAGGGGGCTCCTACGAGCAGTACTTC. As protein: CASSFGTGGSYEQYF.

The rearrangement links TRBV9 to TRBJ2-7; D is perhaps TRBD2 (7 bases). Germline values: CDR1 SGDLS, CDR2 YYNGEE. CDR3 size: 14 residues. Between the trimmed V and J ends, which lost 0 bases and 2 bases, there was a span of 9 bases. The CDR3 loop reads CASSVEGGPYEQYF. The CDR3 DNA is TGTGCCAGCAGCGTAGAGGGGGGGCCCTACGAGCAGTACTTC.

The chain joins TRBV7-6 to TRBJ1-2; 7 nucleotides align to TRBD1. Germline V gene lookup returns CDR1 SGHVS and CDR2 FNYEAQ. The CDR3 length is 18 residues. The trim removed 5 bases at V and 5 bases at J, leaving 20 bases unmatched. The CDR3 DNA reads as TGTGCCAGCAGCCGTTATGAGGAAAGTCCCACAGGGGTATATGGCTACACCTTC. This gives the protein CASSRYEESPTGVYGYTF.

The chain uses TRBV5-6 and TRBJ1-1; 11 positions agree with TRBD1. V was clipped by 7 bases and J by 7 bases; unmatched bases: 9. CDR3 length: 14 amino acids. The germline V gene encodes CDR1 SGHDT and CDR2 YYEEEE. The CDR3 sequence is CASARDRGFGEAFF. The CDR3 DNA reads TGTGCCAGCGCGAGGGACAGGGGGTTTGGTGAAGCTTTCTTT.

The chain couples TRBV6-5 to TRBJ1-4; the D is unclear. CDR1 is MNHEY and CDR2 is SVGAGI in the germline V gene. V was clipped by 0 bases and J by 4 bases, with 6 bases between them. This CDR3 region has 14 residues. This chain's CDR3 is CASSYSRRNEKLFF. The DNA for the CDR3 is TGTGCCAGCAGTTACTCGAGGCGTAATGAAAAACTGTTTTTT.

The V gene is TRBV10-3, the J gene TRBJ2-7; TRBD1 agrees at 9 bases. Per germline, CDR1 ENHRY and CDR2 SYGVKD. This CDR3 has 14 amino acids. Unmatched junction bases numbered 4, after V lost 4 bases and J lost 3 bases. The CDR3 coding sequence is TGTGCCATCAGTGGGACAGGGGACGGCTACGAGCAGTACTTC. Amino acids: CAISGTGDGYEQYF.

The chain carries TRBV9 and TRBJ2-7; no definite D call. V lost 0 bases and J 5 bases, leaving 9 bases between the germline ends. Looked up from germline, CDR1 is SGDLS and CDR2 is YYNGEE. This CDR3 region has 13 residues. CDR3 residues: CASSVAASNEQYF. CDR3 DNA: TGTGCCAGCAGCGTAGCGGCTAGTAACGAGCAGTACTTC.

This chain links TRBV5-1 with TRBJ2-3; a weak D match, TRBD1 (6 bases). The CDR3 covers 14 residues. V lost 4 bases to trimming and J lost 0 bases, with 9 bases between them. Per the germline V gene, CDR1 is SGHRS and CDR2 is YFSETQ. The CDR3: CASSADRSTDTQYF. DNA of the CDR3: TGCGCCAGCAGCGCGGACAGAAGCACAGATACGCAGTATTTT.

This clone has more than one count but fewer than ten. The chain links TRBV2 to TRBJ1-5; D remains ambiguous. V dropped 6 bases and J dropped 2 bases, with 11 bases sitting between them. The germline CDR1 and CDR2 sequences are SNHLY and FYNNEI. The CDR3 runs to 14 residues. In nucleotides, the CDR3 is TGTGCCAGCAGCGGACTGGCCGGCAATCAGCCCCAGCATTTT. This codes for CASSGLAGNQPQHF.

The gene calls are TRBV7-9 and TRBJ2-7; maybe TRBD1 (6 bases). This CDR3 region has 14 residues. Per the germline V gene, CDR1 is SEHNR and CDR2 is FQNEAQ (reference sequence). The V gene lost 4 bases and the J gene lost 0 bases, with 10 bases spanning the gap. The CDR3 loop is CASSSQTGSYEQYF. The CDR3 nucleotides are TGTGCCAGCAGCTCTCAGACAGGCTCCTACGAGCAGTACTTC.

The genes are TRBV6-4 and TRBJ1-1, with no clear D. CDR1 MRHNA and CDR2 SNTAGT come from the germline V gene. This CDR3 is built from 13 residues. Trimming shortened V by 6 bases and J by 0 bases, and 8 bases separated the two germline ends. The chain's CDR3 is CASRANMNTEAFF. The CDR3 bases are TGTGCCAGCAGAGCCAATATGAACACTGAAGCTTTCTTT.

The chain employs TRBV5-8 and TRBJ2-3, with D unresolved. Trimming left V 1 base short and J 2 bases short, with 14 bases between. CDR1 is SGHTS, CDR2 YDEGEE, per germline. The CDR3 is 16 residues long. The CDR3 nucleotides read TGTGCCAGCAGCTTGCGTCGTGGTGCAGTCACAGATACGCAGTATTTT. Its translation: CASSLRRGAVTDTQYF. Filled out from reference TRBV5-8 and TRBJ2-3, the complete variable domain reads EAGVTQSPTHLIKTRGQQATLRCSPISGHTSVYWYQQALGLGLQFLLWYDEGEERNRGNFPPRFSGRQFPNYSSELNVNALELEDSALYLCASSLRRGAVTDTQYFGPGTRLTVL.

On this clone itself: In the same sample, other DNA sequences code for this CDR3. V usage is TRBV19 and J usage is TRBJ1-2, with 9 positions matching TRBD1. From germline, CDR1 is LNHDA and CDR2 SQIVND (reference sequence). Trimming cost V 3 bases and J 2 bases; bases outside gene matches: 4. The CDR3 extends over 15 amino acids. The chain's CDR3 is CASSIPGQGNYGYTF. The CDR3 coding sequence is TGTGCCAGTAGTATCCCCGGACAGGGGAACTATGGCTACACCTTC.

This clone was found a few times. The chain links TRBV4-1 to TRBJ2-7; TRBD2 is a possible D gene (6 bases). The CDR3 runs to 15 residues. Germline V lookup: CDR1 MGHRA, CDR2 YSYEKL. With 0 bases removed from V and 1 base from J, the gap between germline ends came to 10 bases. In DNA, the CDR3 is TGCGCCAGCAGCCAAGAACTAGCTCAATCCTACGAGCAGTACTTC. As protein: CASSQELAQSYEQYF.

The chain couples TRBV5-1 to TRBJ1-2; TRBD1 agrees at 8 bases. Germline CDR1 SGHRS, CDR2 YFSETQ. V lost 8 bases to trimming and J lost 1 base; unmatched junction nucleotides: 10. This CDR3 contains 15 residues. The CDR3 reads CASSSGGPDNYGYTF. The CDR3 nucleotides read TGCGCCAGTAGTTCAGGGGGCCCTGATAACTATGGCTACACCTTC.